The next 25 T cell receptor beta chains were all read from a single sample in a study of response to subunit inactivated influenza vaccine. TCRdb re-called the RT-PCR reads through MiXCR, storing one row per CDR3 protein. The table shows over 400,000 distinct CDR3 sequences, with about a tenth occurring only once. The specimen comprised PBMCs from blood, sampled about 40 days after vaccination. These receptors were taken from a man aged 45-60 years who received an inactivated influenza vaccine.

The V call is TRBV7-2, the J call TRBJ1-2; 7 bases align to TRBD1. The germline CDR1 and CDR2 sequences are SGHTA and FQGNSA. V lost 4 bases to trimming and J lost 3 bases; unmatched junction nucleotides: 8. This CDR3 is built from 15 residues. CDR3 DNA: TGTGCCAGCAGCTACTACAGGGGAGGGGACTATGGCTACACCTTC. Its protein product is CASSYYRGGDYGYTF.

The chain links TRBV27 to TRBJ2-7; D ambiguous. The CDR3 spans 13 residues. CDR1 MNHEY and CDR2 SMNVEV come from the germline V gene (reference sequence). Trimming stripped 2 bases from V and 2 bases from J, with 7 bases between. The CDR3 spells CASSLRLTYEQYF. CDR3 coding DNA: TGTGCCAGCAGTTTACGGCTGACCTACGAGCAGTACTTC.

This clonotype appeared many times. This sequence joins TRBV20-1 and TRBJ1-4; D is perhaps TRBD1 (5 bases). Trimming pared 7 bases from V and 1 base from J, leaving 10 bases between. The length of the CDR3 is 13 residues. CDR1 DFQATT and CDR2 SNEGSKA come from the germline V gene (reference sequence). The CDR3 here is CSVQRGTNEKLFF. The DNA for the CDR3 is TGCAGTGTTCAGAGGGGAACTAATGAAAAACTGTTTTTT.

V gene TRBV7-8 combines with J gene TRBJ2-3; D ambiguous. The V gene's germline CDR1 is SGHVS and CDR2 FQNEAQ. Trimming cost V 5 bases and J 6 bases, with 9 bases left between them. CDR3 length: 12 residues. The CDR3 nucleotides are TGTGCCAGCAGCCCCCTCGAGGATACGCAGTATTTT. Translating it yields CASSPLEDTQYF.

CDR3 nucleotides: TGTGCCAGCGCCGCGACAGGGGGCTCCCGGCCCCAGCATTTT. Translation gives CASAATGGSRPQHF. This rearrangement joins TRBV12-3 or TRBV12-4 to TRBJ1-5; TRBD1 matches 10 bases. CDR3 length equals 14 residues. The V and J ends lost 8 bases and 9 bases, in that order; junction bases with no gene match: 10.

This clonotype was detected a few times. This chain uses TRBV12-3 or TRBV12-4 with TRBJ1-4, with TRBD1 identical over 7 bases. V lost 5 bases to trimming and J lost 14 bases; unmatched junction nucleotides: 11. This CDR3 is built from 13 residues. The CDR3 DNA reads TGTGCCAGCAGTCCGTCTCAGGGGGGGCTGCTGTTTTTT. It encodes CASSPSQGGLLFF.

This clonotype came up a few times. V is TRBV7-2 and J is TRBJ2-7; D perhaps matches TRBD2 (6 bases). The CDR3 runs 17 residues. The V gene's germline CDR1 is SGHTA and CDR2 FQGNSA. V dropped 2 bases and J dropped 1 base, with 18 bases sitting between them. The DNA of the CDR3 is TGTGCCAGCAGCTTAAAGGTCGCTAGCGCCAAGTCCTACGAGCAGTACTTC. Its protein is CASSLKVASAKSYEQYF.

This sequence joins TRBV20-1 and TRBJ2-7; D remains unclear. Trimming cost V 3 bases and J 1 base, with 4 bases left between them. Per the germline V gene, CDR1 is DFQATT and CDR2 is SNEGSKA (reference sequence). The CDR3 is made up of 11 amino acids. CDR3 in amino acids: CSARESYEQYF. DNA of the CDR3: TGCAGTGCTAGGGAATCCTACGAGCAGTACTTC.

V is TRBV11-2 and J is TRBJ2-7; D is ambiguous. The CDR3 is 12 residues long. V dropped 8 bases and J dropped 1 base, with 9 bases sitting between them. The germline gives CDR1 SGHAT, CDR2 FQNNGV. The CDR3 sequence is CASREESYEQYF. CDR3 sequence (DNA): TGTGCCAGCCGCGAAGAATCCTACGAGCAGTACTTC.

The chain joins TRBV11-2 to TRBJ2-3, with 13 bases matching TRBD2. With 3 bases clipped from V and 4 bases from J, the junction kept 10 bases outside the gene matches. CDR1 is SGHAT, CDR2 FQNNGV, per germline. This CDR3 is 18 amino acids long. The CDR3 DNA follows: TGTGCCAGCAGCTTCCCGAGGGGACTAGCGGGGTCGGCAGATACGCAGTATTTT. Protein product: CASSFPRGLAGSADTQYF.

This clonotype was seen more than once but under ten times. The V gene is TRBV6-1, the J gene TRBJ2-7; D uncertain. The CDR3 covers 15 residues. The ends were cut back, 3 bases at V and 2 bases at J, with 14 bases in the middle. Germline V gene data show CDR1 as MNHNS and CDR2 as SASEGT. The CDR3 spells CASSDLWGPTYEQYF. The CDR3, as DNA: TGTGCCAGCAGTGACCTCTGGGGTCCTACCTACGAGCAGTACTTC.

This chain uses TRBV4-3 with TRBJ2-3; D is ambiguous. The CDR3 is 16 amino acids. The ends were cut back, 0 bases at V and 0 bases at J, with 10 bases in the middle. Germline CDR1 and CDR2: LGHNA and YSLEER. DNA of the CDR3: TGCGCCAGCAGCCAAGATGACCTCTCTAGCACAGATACGCAGTATTTT. Residues: CASSQDDLSSTDTQYF.

This clonotype was seen many times. The gene calls are TRBV12-3 or TRBV12-4 and TRBJ2-7; 8 nucleotides agree with TRBD1. This CDR3 region has 13 residues. V was clipped by 6 bases and J by 7 bases; unmatched bases: 8. The CDR3 coding sequence is TGTGCCAGCAGCGCGGACAGGGTGGGGGAGCAGTACTTC. This codes for CASSADRVGEQYF.

The table lists this clonotype with a few counts. The chain uses TRBV15 and TRBJ1-5; D is uncertain. The length of the CDR3 is 19 residues. With 3 bases removed from V and 0 bases from J, the gap between germline ends came to 21 bases. Germline loops: CDR1 LNHNV, CDR2 YYDKDF (reference sequence). This chain's CDR3 is CATSSHPPVGDISNQPQHF. The CDR3 coding sequence is TGTGCCACCAGCAGCCACCCCCCCGTCGGGGATATTAGCAATCAGCCCCAGCATTTT.

Here the CDR3 DNA reads TGTGCCAGCAGCGCAACCGGGACCACAAGCACAGATACGCAGTATTTT. The encoded protein is CASSATGTTSTDTQYF. The chain combines TRBV7-2 with TRBJ2-3, with D perhaps matching TRBD1 or TRBD2 (5 bases each). Trimming shortened V by 5 bases and J by 0 bases, and 15 bases separated the two germline ends. From germline, CDR1 is SGHTA and CDR2 FQGNSA. The CDR3 loop spans 16 amino acids.

The rearrangement joins TRBV27 to TRBJ1-5; D uncertain. V dropped 3 bases and J dropped 5 bases, with 8 bases sitting between them. The CDR3 is 13 amino acids. Per the germline V gene, CDR1 is MNHEY and CDR2 is SMNVEV (reference sequence). The CDR3: CASSFSRDQPQHF. The CDR3 DNA sequence: TGTGCCAGCAGTTTTAGCCGAGATCAGCCCCAGCATTTT.

The V gene is TRBV7-9, the J gene TRBJ2-1; 8 nucleotides agree with TRBD2. The CDR3 extends over 17 amino acids. Germline V gene sequence: CDR1 SEHNR, CDR2 FQNEAQ (reference sequence). V lost 1 base to trimming and J lost 5 bases; unmatched junction nucleotides: 10. The CDR3: CASSLVAGGLTDNEQFF. The CDR3 nucleotides are TGTGCCAGCAGCTTAGTCGCGGGAGGCCTAACTGACAATGAGCAGTTCTTC.

This clonotype was observed a handful of times. This chain joins TRBV6-2 or TRBV6-3 and TRBJ2-1; D may be TRBD2 (6 bases). The germline V gene encodes CDR1 MNHEY and CDR2 SVGEGT. The CDR3 contains 17 residues. V was cut by 6 bases and J by 4 bases, with 22 bases left in between. The CDR3 is CASRAYLLAEIYNEQFF. CDR3 nucleotides: TGTGCCAGCAGAGCCTACCTGTTAGCGGAAATTTACAATGAGCAGTTCTTC.

A few counts support this clonotype. The CDR3 DNA follows: TGTGCCAGCAGCTTAGAAGGACTAGCGGGAGTCGAGCAGTACTTC. Translated: CASSLEGLAGVEQYF. The rearrangement uses TRBV7-2 and TRBJ2-7; 13 bases map to TRBD2. J lost 6 bases, V lost 1 base, and 3 bases had no gene match. In germline, CDR1 is SGHTA, CDR2 FQGNSA. The CDR3 covers 15 residues.

This clonotype was seen many times. The V gene is TRBV29-1, the J gene TRBJ2-3; the match to TRBD2 covers 9 bases. V lost 4 bases to trimming and J lost 3 bases; unmatched junction nucleotides: 8. In germline, CDR1 is SQVTM, CDR2 ANQGSEA. The CDR3 runs to 15 residues. Written as DNA, the CDR3 is TGCAGCGTTGCGGCGTCTAGCGGGATAACAGATACGCAGTATTTT. Its translation: CSVAASSGITDTQYF.

The chain couples TRBV13 to TRBJ2-7; no reliable D call. The CDR3 loop spans 14 amino acids. Deletions cut 5 bases from V and 5 bases from J, with 16 bases between. In germline, CDR1 is PRHDT, CDR2 FYEKMQ (reference sequence). The CDR3 loop is CASSPSGLTNEQYF. The CDR3 coding sequence is TGTGCCAGCAGCCCGAGTGGGCTCACCAACGAGCAGTACTTC. The entire variable domain, with the rest obtained from reference TRBV13 and TRBJ2-7, is as follows: AAGVIQSPRHLIKEKRETATLKCYPIPRHDTVYWYQQGPGQDPQFLISFYEKMQSDKGSIPDRFSAQQFSDYHSELNMSSLELGDSALYFCASSPSGLTNEQYFGPGTRLTVT.

In its sample, this clonotype was seen many times. V usage is TRBV29-1 and J usage is TRBJ2-7, with D perhaps matching TRBD2 (6 bases). The CDR3 consists of 13 residues. The ends were cut back, 5 bases at V and 6 bases at J, with 17 bases in the middle. Germline CDR1 reads SQVTM; CDR2 reads ANQGSEA. The CDR3 nucleotides read TGCAGCGTTACTGGACTAAGCCTTTCCGAGCAGTACTTC. Translating gives CSVTGLSLSEQYF.

The chain has TRBV11-2 and TRBJ2-3; 7 positions match TRBD1. After removal of 0 bases from V and 0 bases from J, the junction contained 3 bases not matched to a gene. The CDR3 has 16 amino acids. Germline V gene sequence: CDR1 SGHAT, CDR2 FQNNGV. DNA for the CDR3: TGTGCCAGCAGCTTAGATCAGACAGGGAGCACAGATACGCAGTATTTT. Translated, it gives CASSLDQTGSTDTQYF.

The rearrangement uses TRBV2 and TRBJ2-2; D is tentatively TRBD1 or TRBD2 (5 bases each). This CDR3 region has 14 residues. Germline V gene lookup returns CDR1 SNHLY and CDR2 FYNNEI. V was shortened by 3 bases and J by 5 bases, with 10 bases between the two germline ends. DNA of the CDR3: TGTGCCAGCAGTGATTGGGGGAGAACCGGGGAGCTGTTTTTT. This encodes CASSDWGRTGELFF.

The table lists this clonotype with a few counts. The chain is built from TRBV20-1 and TRBJ2-3; D might be TRBD2 (6 bases). The germline CDR1 and CDR2 sequences are DFQATT and SNEGSKA (reference sequence). The CDR3 spans 15 residues. V shed 0 bases and J shed 2 bases, with 12 bases lying between them. CDR3 region: CSARDLRGYTDTQYF. The CDR3 DNA reads as TGCAGTGCTAGAGATTTGCGGGGATACACAGATACGCAGTATTTT.